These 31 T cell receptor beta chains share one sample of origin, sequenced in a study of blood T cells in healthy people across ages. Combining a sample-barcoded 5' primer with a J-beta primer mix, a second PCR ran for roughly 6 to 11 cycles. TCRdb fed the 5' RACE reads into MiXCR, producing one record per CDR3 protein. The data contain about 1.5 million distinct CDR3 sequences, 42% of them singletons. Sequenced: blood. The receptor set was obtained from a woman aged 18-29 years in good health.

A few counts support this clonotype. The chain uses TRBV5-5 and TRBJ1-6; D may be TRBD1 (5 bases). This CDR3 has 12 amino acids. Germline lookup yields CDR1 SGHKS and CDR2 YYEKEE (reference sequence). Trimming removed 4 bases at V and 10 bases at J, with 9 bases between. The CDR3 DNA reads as TGTGCCAGCAGCCAGGGAAGCTCACCCCTCCACTTT. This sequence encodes CASSQGSSPLHF.

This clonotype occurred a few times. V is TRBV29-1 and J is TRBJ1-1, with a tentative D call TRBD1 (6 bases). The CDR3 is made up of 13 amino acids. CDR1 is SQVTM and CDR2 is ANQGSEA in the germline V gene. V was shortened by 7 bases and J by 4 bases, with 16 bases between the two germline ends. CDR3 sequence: CSAKQGEVTEAFF. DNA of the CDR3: TGCAGCGCAAAACAGGGCGAGGTCACTGAAGCTTTCTTT.

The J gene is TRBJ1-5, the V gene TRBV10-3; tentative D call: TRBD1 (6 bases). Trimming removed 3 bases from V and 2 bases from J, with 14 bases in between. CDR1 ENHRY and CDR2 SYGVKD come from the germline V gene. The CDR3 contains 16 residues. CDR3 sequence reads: CAISDGGRVGNQPQHF. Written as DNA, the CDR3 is TGTGCCATCAGTGATGGGGGGCGAGTGGGCAATCAGCCCCAGCATTTT.

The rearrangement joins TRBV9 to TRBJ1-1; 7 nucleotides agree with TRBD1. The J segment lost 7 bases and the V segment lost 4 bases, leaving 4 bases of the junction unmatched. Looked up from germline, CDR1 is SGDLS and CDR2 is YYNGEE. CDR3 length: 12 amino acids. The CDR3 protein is CASSMGDSEAFF. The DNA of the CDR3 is TGTGCCAGCAGCATGGGGGACAGTGAAGCTTTCTTT.

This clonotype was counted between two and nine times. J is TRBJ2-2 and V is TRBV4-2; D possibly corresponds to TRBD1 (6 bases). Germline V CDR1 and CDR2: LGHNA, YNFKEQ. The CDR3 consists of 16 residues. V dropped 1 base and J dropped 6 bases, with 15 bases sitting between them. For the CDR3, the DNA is TGTGCCAGCAGCCAAGTGTGGGGGCGAGGGGCCGGGGAGCTGTTTTTT. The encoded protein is CASSQVWGRGAGELFF.

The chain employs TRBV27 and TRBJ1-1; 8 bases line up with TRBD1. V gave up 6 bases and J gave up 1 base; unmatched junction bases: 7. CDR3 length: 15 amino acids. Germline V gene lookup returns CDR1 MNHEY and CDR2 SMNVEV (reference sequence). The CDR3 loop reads CASSAGGAGNTEAFF. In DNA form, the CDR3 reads TGTGCCAGCAGCGCAGGGGGCGCGGGGAACACTGAAGCTTTCTTT.

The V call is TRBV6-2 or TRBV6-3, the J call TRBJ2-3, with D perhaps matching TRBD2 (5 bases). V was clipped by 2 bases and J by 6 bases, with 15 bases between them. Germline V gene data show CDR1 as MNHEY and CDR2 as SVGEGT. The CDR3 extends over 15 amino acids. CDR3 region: CASSYVDLRGDTQYF. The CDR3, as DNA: TGTGCCAGCAGTTACGTGGACCTTCGCGGGGATACGCAGTATTTT.

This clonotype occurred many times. In DNA form, the CDR3 reads TGTGCCAGCAGCTTGGTACAGGCCAGAAACAATGAGCAGTTCTTC. Its translation is CASSLVQARNNEQFF. The gene calls are TRBV5-5 and TRBJ2-1; TRBD1 might be the D (5 bases). V shed 0 bases and J shed 5 bases, with 12 bases lying between them. Germline CDR1 SGHKS, CDR2 YYEKEE (reference sequence). The CDR3 has 15 amino acids.

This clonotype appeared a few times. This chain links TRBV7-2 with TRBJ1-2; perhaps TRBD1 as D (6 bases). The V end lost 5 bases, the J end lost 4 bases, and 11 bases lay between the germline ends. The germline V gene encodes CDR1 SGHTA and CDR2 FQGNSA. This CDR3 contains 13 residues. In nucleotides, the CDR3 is TGTGCCAGCAGCCACAGGGAAAGCTATGGCTACACCTTC. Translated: CASSHRESYGYTF.

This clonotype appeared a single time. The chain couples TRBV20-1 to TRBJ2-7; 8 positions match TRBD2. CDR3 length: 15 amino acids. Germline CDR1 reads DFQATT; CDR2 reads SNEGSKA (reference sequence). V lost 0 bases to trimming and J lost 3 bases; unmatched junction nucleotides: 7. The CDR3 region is CSARELAAPGYEQYF. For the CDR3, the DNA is TGCAGTGCTAGAGAACTAGCGGCCCCGGGCTACGAGCAGTACTTC.

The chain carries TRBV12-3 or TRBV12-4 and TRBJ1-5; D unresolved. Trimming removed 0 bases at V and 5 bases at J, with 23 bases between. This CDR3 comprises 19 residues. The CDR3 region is CASSLALLGSGPWDQPQHF. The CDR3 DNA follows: TGTGCCAGCAGTTTAGCCCTTCTGGGATCCGGGCCTTGGGATCAGCCCCAGCATTTT.

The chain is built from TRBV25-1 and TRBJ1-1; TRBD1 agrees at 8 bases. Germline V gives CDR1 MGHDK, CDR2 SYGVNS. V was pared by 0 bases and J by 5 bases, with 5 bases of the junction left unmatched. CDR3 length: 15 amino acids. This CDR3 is CASSEYPGGRTEAFF. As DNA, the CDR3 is TGTGCCAGCAGTGAATATCCAGGGGGCCGAACTGAAGCTTTCTTT.

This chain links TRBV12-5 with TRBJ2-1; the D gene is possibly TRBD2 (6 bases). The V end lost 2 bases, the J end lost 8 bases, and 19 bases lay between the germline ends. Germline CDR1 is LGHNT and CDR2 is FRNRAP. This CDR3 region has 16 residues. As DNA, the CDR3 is TGTGCTAGTGGTTTGCTTGTCGGGGGAAGGGCCGATGAGCAGTTCTTC. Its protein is CASGLLVGGRADEQFF.

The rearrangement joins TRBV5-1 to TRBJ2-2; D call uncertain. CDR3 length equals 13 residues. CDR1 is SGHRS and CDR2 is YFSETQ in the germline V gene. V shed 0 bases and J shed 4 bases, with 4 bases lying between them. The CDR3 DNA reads TGCGCCAGCAGCTTGGAGATCACCGGGGAGCTGTTTTTT. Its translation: CASSLEITGELFF.

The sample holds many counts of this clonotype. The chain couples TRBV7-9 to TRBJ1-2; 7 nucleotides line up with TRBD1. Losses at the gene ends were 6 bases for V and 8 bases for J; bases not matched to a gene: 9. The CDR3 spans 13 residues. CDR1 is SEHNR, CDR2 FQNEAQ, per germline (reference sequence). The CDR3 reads CASSADRLGGYTF. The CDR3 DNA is TGTGCCAGCAGTGCGGACAGGCTTGGCGGCTACACCTTC.

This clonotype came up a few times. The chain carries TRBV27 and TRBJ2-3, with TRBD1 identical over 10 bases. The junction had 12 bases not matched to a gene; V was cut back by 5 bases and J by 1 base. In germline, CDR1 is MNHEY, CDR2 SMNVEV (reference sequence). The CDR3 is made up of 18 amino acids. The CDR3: CASSTTQSGTGGTDTQYF. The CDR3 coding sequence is TGTGCCAGCAGTACCACGCAATCCGGGACAGGGGGCACAGATACGCAGTATTTT.

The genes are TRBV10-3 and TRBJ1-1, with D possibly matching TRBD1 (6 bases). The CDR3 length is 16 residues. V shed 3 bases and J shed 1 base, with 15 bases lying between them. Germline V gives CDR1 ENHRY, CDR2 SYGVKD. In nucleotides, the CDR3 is TGTGCCATCAGTGACCTTCACCAGGGGCGGAACACTGAAGCTTTCTTT. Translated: CAISDLHQGRNTEAFF.

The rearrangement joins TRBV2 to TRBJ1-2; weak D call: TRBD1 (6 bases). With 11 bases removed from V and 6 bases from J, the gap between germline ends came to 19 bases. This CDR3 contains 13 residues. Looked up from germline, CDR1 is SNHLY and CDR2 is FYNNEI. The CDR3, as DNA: TGTGCCGGACCGGCAGGGGTTCGGGATGGCTACACCTTC. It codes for CAGPAGVRDGYTF.

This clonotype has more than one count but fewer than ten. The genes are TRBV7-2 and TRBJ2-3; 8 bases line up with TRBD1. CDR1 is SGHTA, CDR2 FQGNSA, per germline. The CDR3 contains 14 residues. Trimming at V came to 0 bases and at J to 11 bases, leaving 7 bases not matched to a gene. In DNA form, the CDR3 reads TGTGCCAGCAGCTTAGCGATGGGACAGGCGGGGCAGTATTTT. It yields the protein CASSLAMGQAGQYF.

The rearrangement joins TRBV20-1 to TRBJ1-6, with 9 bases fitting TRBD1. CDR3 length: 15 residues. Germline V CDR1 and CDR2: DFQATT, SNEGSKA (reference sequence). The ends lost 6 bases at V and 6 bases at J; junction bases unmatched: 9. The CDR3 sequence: CSAPRKTGGNSPLHF. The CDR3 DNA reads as TGCAGTGCCCCACGAAAGACAGGGGGTAATTCACCCCTCCACTTT.

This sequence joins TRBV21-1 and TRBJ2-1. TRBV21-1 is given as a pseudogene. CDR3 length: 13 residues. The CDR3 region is CASSERADNEQFF. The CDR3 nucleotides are TGTGCCAGCAGCGAACGGGCAGATAATGAGCAGTTCTTC.

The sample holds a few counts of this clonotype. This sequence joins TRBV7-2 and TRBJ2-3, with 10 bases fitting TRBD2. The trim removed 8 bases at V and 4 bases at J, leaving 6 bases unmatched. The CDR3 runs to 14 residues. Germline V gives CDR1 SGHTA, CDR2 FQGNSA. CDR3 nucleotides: TGTGCCAGCGACCCTAGCGGGGGCGCAGATACGCAGTATTTT. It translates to CASDPSGGADTQYF. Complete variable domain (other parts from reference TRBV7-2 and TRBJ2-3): GAGVSQSPSNKVTEKGKDVELRCDPISGHTALYWYRQSLGQGLEFLIYFQGNSAPDKSGLPSDRFSAERTGGSVSTLTIQRTQQEDSAVYLCASDPSGGADTQYFGPGTRLTVL.

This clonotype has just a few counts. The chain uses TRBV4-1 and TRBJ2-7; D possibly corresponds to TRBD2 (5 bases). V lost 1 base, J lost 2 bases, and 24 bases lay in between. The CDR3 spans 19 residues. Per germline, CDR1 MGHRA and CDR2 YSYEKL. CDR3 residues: CASSQVSFEERQVTYEQYF. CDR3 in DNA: TGCGCCAGCAGCCAAGTGTCTTTTGAGGAGCGGCAGGTGACCTACGAGCAGTACTTC.

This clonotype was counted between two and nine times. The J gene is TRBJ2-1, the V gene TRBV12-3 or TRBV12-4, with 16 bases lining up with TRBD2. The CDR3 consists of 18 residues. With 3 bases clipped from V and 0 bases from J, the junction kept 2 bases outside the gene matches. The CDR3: CASSFGTSGRGSYNEQFF. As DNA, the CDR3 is TGTGCCAGCAGTTTCGGGACTAGCGGGAGGGGCTCCTACAATGAGCAGTTCTTC.

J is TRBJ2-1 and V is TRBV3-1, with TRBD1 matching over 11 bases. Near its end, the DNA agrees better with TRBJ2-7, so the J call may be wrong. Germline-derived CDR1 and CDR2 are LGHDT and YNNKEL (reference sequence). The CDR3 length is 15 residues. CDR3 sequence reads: CASSQDGTGGNEQYF. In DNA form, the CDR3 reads TGTGCCAGCAGCCAAGATGGGACAGGGGGGAATGAGCAGTACTTC.

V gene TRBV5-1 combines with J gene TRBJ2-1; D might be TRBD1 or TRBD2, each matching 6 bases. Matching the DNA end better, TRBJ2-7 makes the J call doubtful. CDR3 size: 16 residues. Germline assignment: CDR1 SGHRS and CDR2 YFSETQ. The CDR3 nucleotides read TGCGCCAGCAGCGCAAGCCATAAGACTAGGGGGAATGAGCAGTACTTC. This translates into CASSASHKTRGNEQYF.

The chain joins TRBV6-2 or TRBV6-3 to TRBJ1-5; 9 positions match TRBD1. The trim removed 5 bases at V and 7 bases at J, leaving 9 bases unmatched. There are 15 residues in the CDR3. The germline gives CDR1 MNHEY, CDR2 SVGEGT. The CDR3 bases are TGTGCCAGCAGTAAGACAGGGGGAATTCGCCAGCCCCAGCATTTT. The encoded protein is CASSKTGGIRQPQHF.

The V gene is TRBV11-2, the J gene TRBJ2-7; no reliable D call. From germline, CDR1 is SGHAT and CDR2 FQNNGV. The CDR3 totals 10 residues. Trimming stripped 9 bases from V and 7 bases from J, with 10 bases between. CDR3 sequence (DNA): TGTGCCAGTAGTTCCAATGAGCAGTACTTC. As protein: CASSSNEQYF.

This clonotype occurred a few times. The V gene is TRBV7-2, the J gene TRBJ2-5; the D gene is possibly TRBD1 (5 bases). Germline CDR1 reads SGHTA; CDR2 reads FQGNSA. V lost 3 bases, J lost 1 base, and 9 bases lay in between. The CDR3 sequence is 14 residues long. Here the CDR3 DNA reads TGTGCCAGCAGCTTGACAGTCTTCCAAGAGACCCAGTACTTC. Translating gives CASSLTVFQETQYF.

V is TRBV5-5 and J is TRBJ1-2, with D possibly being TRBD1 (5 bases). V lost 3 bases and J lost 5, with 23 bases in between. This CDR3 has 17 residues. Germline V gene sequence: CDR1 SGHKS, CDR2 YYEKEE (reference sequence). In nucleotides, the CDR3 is TGTGCCAGCAGCTGGGATCTGTCAGCCGGGACGGGGTATGGCTACACCTTC. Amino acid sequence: CASSWDLSAGTGYGYTF.

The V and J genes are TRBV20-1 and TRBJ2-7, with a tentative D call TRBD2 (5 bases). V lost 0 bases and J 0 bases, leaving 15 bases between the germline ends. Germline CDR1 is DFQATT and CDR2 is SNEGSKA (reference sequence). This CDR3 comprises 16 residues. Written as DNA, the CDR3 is TGCAGTGCTAGAGATCGAGCGGTTCAAAGCTCCTACGAGCAGTACTTC. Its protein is CSARDRAVQSSYEQYF.